One sample yielded the 13 T cell receptor beta chains listed below, sequenced in a study of blood T cells in healthy people across ages. Through a sample-barcoded 5' primer and a J-beta primer mix, a second PCR was run for roughly 6 to 12 cycles. TCRdb re-called the 5' RACE reads with MiXCR, one entry per CDR3 protein. Of a few hundred thousand distinct CDR3 sequences in the sample, about 55% were seen once. Material for sequencing was blood. These TCRs come from a man aged 55 to 70 in good health.

V and J are TRBV4-1 and TRBJ2-5; TRBD2 might be the D (5 bases). Per germline, CDR1 MGHRA and CDR2 YSYEKL. Between the trimmed V and J ends, which lost 0 bases and 1 base, there was a span of 9 bases. This CDR3 has 15 amino acids. In DNA form, the CDR3 reads TGCGCCAGCAGCCAAGAGGTGCTAGCCCAAGAGACCCAGTACTTC. As protein: CASSQEVLAQETQYF.

V is TRBV4-3 and J is TRBJ2-5; 8 bases are shared with TRBD2. The DNA end is more similar to TRBJ2-7, so the J call may be wrong. CDR1 is LGHNA, CDR2 YSLEER, per germline. The CDR3 runs to 16 residues. The CDR3 DNA follows: TGCGCCAGCAGCCAAGAGGCGGGAGGCTCTATTTACGAGCAGTACTTC. It specifies CASSQEAGGSIYEQYF.

The J gene is TRBJ1-1, the V gene TRBV29-1; 7 bases match TRBD1. Germline CDR1 reads SQVTM; CDR2 reads ANQGSEA. The J segment lost 5 bases and the V segment lost 8 bases, leaving 8 bases of the junction unmatched. CDR3 length: 12 residues. This chain's CDR3 is CSTRQGATEAFF. In DNA, the CDR3 is TGCAGCACTCGACAGGGCGCAACTGAAGCTTTCTTT.

This clonotype has just one count. The chain uses TRBV4-1 and TRBJ2-1; no definite D call. Germline V gene data show CDR1 as MGHRA and CDR2 as YSYEKL. The CDR3 has 18 amino acids. V was clipped by 0 bases and J by 7 bases, with 22 bases between them. CDR3 sequence: CASSQDLLGIGSRNEQFF. Here the CDR3 DNA reads TGCGCCAGCAGCCAAGATCTGTTGGGGATAGGTAGCAGGAATGAGCAGTTCTTC.

This sequence joins TRBV5-1 and TRBJ1-1; D remains ambiguous. The CDR3 contains 13 residues. Between the trimmed V and J ends, which lost 3 bases and 5 bases, there was a span of 11 bases. Germline V lookup: CDR1 SGHRS, CDR2 YFSETQ. The DNA of the CDR3 is TGCGCCAGCAGCTGGAAAGACCGAACTGAAGCTTTCTTT. Translated: CASSWKDRTEAFF.

This clonotype has just a few counts. J is TRBJ1-2 and V is TRBV27; D uncertain. This CDR3 has 13 residues. V was cut by 6 bases and J by 0 bases, with 8 bases left in between. In germline, CDR1 is MNHEY, CDR2 SMNVEV (reference sequence). CDR3 residues: CASSVFANYGYTF. Here the CDR3 DNA reads TGTGCCAGCAGCGTATTTGCTAACTATGGCTACACCTTC.

V gene TRBV6-5 combines with J gene TRBJ2-4; 7 bases align to TRBD2. This CDR3 is 14 amino acids long. CDR1 is MNHEY and CDR2 is SVGAGI in the germline V gene. With V trimmed by 6 bases and J by 3 bases, 5 bases remained unmatched. The CDR3 nucleotides are TGTGCCAGCAGAAGGGAGCGGGGCAAAAACATTCAGTACTTC. This codes for CASRRERGKNIQYF.

This clonotype was seen a few times. The V call is TRBV20-1, the J call TRBJ2-3; D gene uncertain. This CDR3 comprises 14 residues. Trimming cost V 2 bases and J 2 bases, with 11 bases left between them. In germline, CDR1 is DFQATT, CDR2 SNEGSKA (reference sequence). The CDR3 DNA follows: TGCAGTGCTAGAACGCTTGTACTCACAGATACGCAGTATTTT. It yields the protein CSARTLVLTDTQYF.

The chain employs TRBV20-1 and TRBJ2-1; 8 nucleotides agree with TRBD2. The J call may not be correct, given that the DNA end is closer to TRBJ2-7. CDR3 length: 16 residues. The germline V gene encodes CDR1 DFQATT and CDR2 SNEGSKA (reference sequence). The CDR3 sequence is CSARRREDPFGYEQYF. The DNA of the CDR3 is TGCAGTGCCCGTCGGCGGGAGGACCCCTTCGGATACGAGCAGTACTTC.

This clonotype appeared a few times. The V gene is TRBV7-2, the J gene TRBJ2-7, with D hard to call. Trimming left V 6 bases short and J 2 bases short, with 11 bases between. The germline V gene encodes CDR1 SGHTA and CDR2 FQGNSA. This CDR3 is built from 13 residues. For the CDR3, the DNA is TGTGCCAGCAGACCAGCGAGCACCTACGAGCAGTACTTC. Its protein is CASRPASTYEQYF. Full variable domain (missing parts from reference TRBV7-2 and TRBJ2-7): GAGVSQSPSNKVTEKGKDVELRCDPISGHTALYWYRQSLGQGLEFLIYFQGNSAPDKSGLPSDRFSAERTGGSVSTLTIQRTQQEDSAVYLCASRPASTYEQYFGPGTRLTVT.

The chain employs TRBV5-4 and TRBJ2-2, with 8 bases that match TRBD2. This CDR3 contains 16 residues. Germline trimming cut 4 bases from V and 1 base from J; bases unmatched to any gene: 6. Germline CDR1 and CDR2: SGHNT and YYREEE (reference sequence). CDR3 nucleotide sequence: TGTGCCAGCAGCCGAGGGCTAGCGGGGAACACCGGGGAGCTGTTTTTT. Encoded protein: CASSRGLAGNTGELFF.

This chain connects TRBV27 to TRBJ1-4; 9 bases are a match to TRBD1. Germline lookup yields CDR1 MNHEY and CDR2 SMNVEV (reference sequence). CDR3 length equals 15 residues. V lost 6 bases, J lost 2 bases, and 4 bases stayed unmatched. The chain's CDR3 is CASSHRGLTNEKLFF. In nucleotides, the CDR3 is TGTGCCAGCAGCCACAGGGGGCTCACTAATGAAAAACTGTTTTTT.

This rearrangement joins TRBV7-2 to TRBJ2-5, with D tentatively TRBD2 (5 bases). The last part of the DNA fits TRBJ2-7 better; the J call may be wrong. This CDR3 is built from 14 residues. Germline loops: CDR1 SGHTA, CDR2 FQGNSA. CDR3 sequence (DNA): TGTGCCAGCAGCTCCCCCGGGGTTGACTACGAGCAGTACTTC. Translated: CASSSPGVDYEQYF.